Shown below are 16 T cell receptor beta chains from a single sample sequenced in a study of blood T cell repertoires in COVID-19. The table came from immunoSEQ multiplex PCR; TCRdb's copy has only in-frame clones and leaves some out. The table shows about 200,000 clones, with roughly 86% occurring only once. The specimen was peripheral blood. All receptors derive from a woman in her forties or fifties with active or convalescent COVID-19.

As for this clone: Other nucleotide sequences in the sample specify the same CDR3. The chain joins TRBV7-2 to TRBJ1-5; 7 positions match TRBD1. This CDR3 region has 15 residues. The V and J ends lost 1 base and 6 bases, in that order; junction bases with no gene match: 6. The germline V gene encodes CDR1 SGHTA and CDR2 FQGNSA. CDR3 amino acids: CASSLGRGFGQPQHF. The DNA for the CDR3 is TGTGCCAGCAGCTTAGGCAGGGGGTTCGGTCAGCCCCAGCATTTT.

J is TRBJ2-3 and V is TRBV18, with 11 nucleotides matching TRBD2. The CDR3 loop spans 15 amino acids. Looked up from germline, CDR1 is KGHSH and CDR2 is LQKENI. With V trimmed by 4 bases and J by 8 bases, 8 bases remained unmatched. CDR3 in DNA: TGTGCCAGCTCACTAATTAGCGGGAGGGCCGGTACGCAGTATTTT. Translating it yields CASSLISGRAGTQYF.

This rearrangement joins TRBV19 to TRBJ1-2, with D unclear. V dropped 5 bases and J dropped 7 bases, with 17 bases sitting between them. The CDR3 sequence is 14 residues long. Germline loops: CDR1 LNHDA, CDR2 SQIVND (reference sequence). CDR3 in amino acids: CASSPDLRRFGYTF. The CDR3 DNA follows: TGTGCCAGTAGTCCCGACCTGCGGAGGTTTGGCTACACCTTC.

This clone has only a few counts. The chain carries TRBV2 and TRBJ1-1, with D possibly matching TRBD1 (6 bases). Germline CDR1 SNHLY, CDR2 FYNNEI. This CDR3 comprises 14 residues. The V and J ends lost 6 bases and 5 bases respectively, with 16 bases between them. CDR3 region: CASSSEGGRTEAFF. In nucleotides, the CDR3 is TGTGCCAGCAGCTCGGAGGGGGGGCGAACTGAAGCTTTCTTT.

This chain connects TRBV7-8 to TRBJ2-7; perhaps TRBD2 as D (5 bases). V was pared by 4 bases and J by 3 bases, with 10 bases between. Germline V lookup: CDR1 SGHVS, CDR2 FQNEAQ. This CDR3 contains 13 residues. This CDR3 reads CASSSGAGYEQYV. The CDR3 nucleotides are TGTGCCAGCAGCTCTGGTGCGGGCTACGAGCAGTACGTC.

This chain uses TRBV18 with TRBJ1-5, with TRBD1 identical over 11 bases. This CDR3 comprises 15 residues. CDR1 is KGHSH, CDR2 LQKENI, per germline. The V and J ends lost 5 bases and 3 bases, in that order; junction bases with no gene match: 3. The CDR3 sequence is CASSGQGALNQPQHF. In DNA form, the CDR3 reads TGTGCCAGCTCAGGACAGGGGGCCCTCAATCAGCCCCAGCATTTT.

The rearrangement uses TRBV5-4 and TRBJ2-2; tentative D call: TRBD1 (5 bases). Germline-derived CDR1 and CDR2 are SGHNT and YYREEE (reference sequence). The V end was cut by 2 bases, the J end by 6 bases, with 14 bases between. This CDR3 spans 15 amino acids. The CDR3 region is CASSLVGQQAGELFF. CDR3 in DNA: TGTGCCAGCAGCTTAGTCGGACAACAGGCCGGGGAGCTGTTTTTT.

This clone has ten or more counts. The chain couples TRBV7-9 to TRBJ1-1; D possibly corresponds to TRBD1 (5 bases). In germline, CDR1 is SEHNR, CDR2 FQNEAQ (reference sequence). The V end lost 4 bases, the J end lost 4 bases, and 13 bases lay between the germline ends. CDR3 length equals 14 residues. CDR3 residues: CASSYAGGGTEAFF. The CDR3 DNA is TGTGCCAGCAGCTACGCCGGGGGAGGCACTGAAGCTTTCTTT.

This sequence joins TRBV28 and TRBJ1-1, with 7 nucleotides matching TRBD1. CDR3 size: 16 residues. Per germline, CDR1 MDHEN and CDR2 SYDVKM. V lost 5 bases to trimming and J lost 3 bases; unmatched junction nucleotides: 12. CDR3 DNA: TGTGCCAGCAGTCCCACAGGGGCGGGGGGGGACACTGAAGCTTTCTTT. It codes for CASSPTGAGGDTEAFF.

The rearrangement uses TRBV14 and TRBJ1-2; TRBD1 matches 10 bases. The CDR3 spans 18 residues. Germline V gives CDR1 SGHDN, CDR2 FVKESK. The J segment lost 3 bases and the V segment lost 2 bases, leaving 12 bases of the junction unmatched. The CDR3 DNA sequence: TGTGCCAGCAGCCAATTCCCCGGGACAGGGGTTATGGACTATGGCTACACCTTC. This translates into CASSQFPGTGVMDYGYTF.

The chain uses TRBV20-1 and TRBJ2-1; TRBD2 matches at 7 bases. Germline V gene lookup returns CDR1 DFQATT and CDR2 SNEGSKA (reference sequence). Trimming took 3 bases from V and 4 from J; bases not matched to a gene: 6. This CDR3 contains 14 residues. The CDR3 loop reads CSASPAGSYNEQFF. Written as DNA, the CDR3 is TGCAGTGCTAGTCCAGCGGGATCATACAATGAGCAGTTCTTC.

This clone came up once. CDR3 nucleotide sequence: TGTGCCAGCAGCCCGGGGGTTTTGAGGGATGCAACTAATGAAAAACTGTTTTTT. Translating gives CASSPGVLRDATNEKLFF. The V and J genes are TRBV5-8 and TRBJ1-4; D might be TRBD1 (5 bases). V was trimmed by 4 bases and J by 0 bases, leaving 19 bases between them. The CDR3 sequence is 18 residues long. CDR1 and CDR2 from the germline V gene are SGHTS and YDEGEE.

The rearrangement links TRBV9 to TRBJ1-1, with D unclear. The CDR3 loop spans 15 amino acids. V was shortened by 3 bases and J by 0 bases, with 12 bases between the two germline ends. Germline V gene lookup returns CDR1 SGDLS and CDR2 YYNGEE. CDR3 DNA: TGTGCCAGCAGCGCGACGGGAAGTTTGAACACTGAAGCTTTCTTT. Its protein product is CASSATGSLNTEAFF.

This clone has only a few counts. This chain joins TRBV2 and TRBJ1-6; D is uncertain. The CDR3 is 16 amino acids. Trimming took off 4 bases at V and 7 bases at J, with 17 bases between the two ends. Per the germline V gene, CDR1 is SNHLY and CDR2 is FYNNEI. CDR3 nucleotide sequence: TGTGCCAGCAGTGTTGCGGGCTTCGGGAGGAATTCACCCCTCCACTTT. Protein product: CASSVAGFGRNSPLHF.

The count of this clone is one. CDR3 residues: CASSLRQGKPQHF. The CDR3 DNA reads as TGTGCCAGCAGCTTGAGGCAGGGGAAGCCCCAGCATTTT. The chain carries TRBV5-6 and TRBJ1-5; perhaps TRBD1 as D (6 bases). Trimming left V 1 base short and J 8 bases short, with 10 bases between. The germline gives CDR1 SGHDT, CDR2 YYEEEE. The CDR3 has 13 amino acids.

The chain couples TRBV27 to TRBJ1-1, with 7 nucleotides matching TRBD1. With 5 bases clipped from V and 10 bases from J, the junction kept 4 bases outside the gene matches. Per germline, CDR1 MNHEY and CDR2 SMNVEV (reference sequence). The CDR3 covers 11 residues. The CDR3 region is CASSTTGAAFF. As DNA, the CDR3 is TGTGCCAGCAGTACCACAGGGGCAGCTTTCTTT.